A single sample gave rise to the 9 T cell receptor beta chains below, sequenced in a study of T cell responses to AZD1222 COVID-19 vaccine. Libraries were prepared by immunoSEQ multiplex PCR; TCRdb keeps only in-frame clonotypes and omits some of them. The sample has about 120,000 clones, about 90% seen once; the top ten hold 5% to 6%. The input for sequencing was peripheral blood, taken on day 0 of AZD1222 vaccination. Receptor source: an adult in good health.

The V gene is TRBV28, the J gene TRBJ2-7; maybe TRBD2 (6 bases). Germline assignment: CDR1 MDHEN and CDR2 SYDVKM. The CDR3 runs to 16 residues. V lost 6 bases, J lost 3 bases, and 21 bases lay in between. CDR3 residues: CASRSLGASAFYEQYF. DNA for the CDR3: TGTGCCAGCAGGTCCCTCGGGGCTAGCGCCTTCTACGAGCAGTACTTC.

CDR3 amino acids: CASSRGVRYTF. CDR3 in DNA: TGTGCCAGCAGCCGGGGGGTGCGCTACACCTTC. The chain is built from TRBV28 and TRBJ1-2; a possible D gene is TRBD1 (5 bases). Germline-derived CDR1 and CDR2 are MDHEN and SYDVKM. V was shortened by 6 bases and J by 9 bases, with 11 bases between the two germline ends. The CDR3 runs to 11 residues.

The chain carries TRBV5-5 and TRBJ1-1; TRBD1 agrees at 7 bases. This CDR3 is built from 15 residues. From germline, CDR1 is SGHKS and CDR2 YYEKEE (reference sequence). V trimming: 1 base; J trimming: 4 bases; junction bases outside the gene matches: 7. The CDR3 loop is CASSLTQGFGTEAFF. Written as DNA, the CDR3 is TGTGCCAGCAGCTTGACACAGGGGTTTGGCACTGAAGCTTTCTTT.

The V call is TRBV19, the J call TRBJ1-1, with 7 bases that match TRBD1. CDR1 and CDR2 from the germline V gene are LNHDA and SQIVND (reference sequence). The CDR3 is 13 residues long. V dropped 4 bases and J dropped 4; count of bases not matched to a gene: 3. The CDR3 bases are TGTGCCAGTAGTAGACAGGGTCCCACTGAAGCTTTCTTT. This gives the protein CASSRQGPTEAFF.

V gene TRBV29-1 combines with J gene TRBJ1-1; D uncertain. This CDR3 is built from 14 residues. V shed 5 bases and J shed 1 base, with 14 bases lying between them. Per germline, CDR1 SQVTM and CDR2 ANQGSEA. CDR3: CSVWTESENTEAFF. DNA of the CDR3: TGCAGCGTTTGGACGGAAAGTGAGAACACTGAAGCTTTCTTT.

The genes are TRBV19 and TRBJ2-7; 10 bases are shared with TRBD1. Germline CDR1 is LNHDA and CDR2 is SQIVND (reference sequence). The CDR3 length is 14 residues. Trimming at V came to 9 bases and at J to 6 bases, leaving 11 bases not matched to a gene. The CDR3 protein is CASRRQGAGGEQYF. CDR3 nucleotides: TGTGCCAGCCGAAGACAGGGGGCGGGAGGCGAGCAGTACTTC.

This chain uses TRBV20-1 with TRBJ1-1; D not certain. The CDR3 runs to 11 residues. With 4 bases removed from V and 11 bases from J, the gap between germline ends came to 14 bases. Looked up from germline, CDR1 is DFQATT and CDR2 is SNEGSKA (reference sequence). The CDR3 protein is CSAIWNRWAFF. CDR3 in DNA: TGCAGTGCTATTTGGAACCGTTGGGCTTTCTTT.

As to this clone: The junction shows a germline mismatch at one end, possibly a read error. V gene TRBV6-1 combines with J gene TRBJ1-3, with no clear D. The germline CDR1 and CDR2 sequences are MNHNS and SASEGT. The CDR3 covers 13 residues. The CDR3 loop is CASREGLSNTIYF. CDR3 DNA: TGTGCCAGCAGAGAAGGGCTATCAAACACCATATATTTT.

The chain couples TRBV7-3 to TRBJ1-1; D ambiguous. Trimming left V 4 bases short and J 0 bases short, with 12 bases between. The germline V gene has CDR1 SGHTA and CDR2 FQGTGA. The CDR3 has 15 amino acids. The CDR3 is CASSSNGLMNTEAFF. DNA of the CDR3: TGTGCCAGCAGCTCTAACGGACTCATGAACACTGAAGCTTTCTTT.